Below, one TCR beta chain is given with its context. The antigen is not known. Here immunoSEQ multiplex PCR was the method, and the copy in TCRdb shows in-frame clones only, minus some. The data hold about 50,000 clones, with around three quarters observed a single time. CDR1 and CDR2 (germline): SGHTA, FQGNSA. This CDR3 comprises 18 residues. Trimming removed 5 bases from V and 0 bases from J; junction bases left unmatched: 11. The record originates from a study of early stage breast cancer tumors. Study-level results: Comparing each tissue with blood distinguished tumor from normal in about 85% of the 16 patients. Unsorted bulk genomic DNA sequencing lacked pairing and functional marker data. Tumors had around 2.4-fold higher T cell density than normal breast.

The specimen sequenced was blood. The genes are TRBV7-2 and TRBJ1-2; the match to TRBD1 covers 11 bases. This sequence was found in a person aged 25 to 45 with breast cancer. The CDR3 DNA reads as TGTGCCAGCAGCGCCCGGACAGGGGGCCAGGTAGCTAACTATGGCTACACCTTC. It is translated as CASSARTGGQVANYGYTF. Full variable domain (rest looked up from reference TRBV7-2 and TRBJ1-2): GAGVSQSPSNKVTEKGKDVELRCDPISGHTALYWYRQSLGQGLEFLIYFQGNSAPDKSGLPSDRFSAERTGGSVSTLTIQRTQQEDSAVYLCASSARTGGQVANYGYTFGSGTRLTVV.